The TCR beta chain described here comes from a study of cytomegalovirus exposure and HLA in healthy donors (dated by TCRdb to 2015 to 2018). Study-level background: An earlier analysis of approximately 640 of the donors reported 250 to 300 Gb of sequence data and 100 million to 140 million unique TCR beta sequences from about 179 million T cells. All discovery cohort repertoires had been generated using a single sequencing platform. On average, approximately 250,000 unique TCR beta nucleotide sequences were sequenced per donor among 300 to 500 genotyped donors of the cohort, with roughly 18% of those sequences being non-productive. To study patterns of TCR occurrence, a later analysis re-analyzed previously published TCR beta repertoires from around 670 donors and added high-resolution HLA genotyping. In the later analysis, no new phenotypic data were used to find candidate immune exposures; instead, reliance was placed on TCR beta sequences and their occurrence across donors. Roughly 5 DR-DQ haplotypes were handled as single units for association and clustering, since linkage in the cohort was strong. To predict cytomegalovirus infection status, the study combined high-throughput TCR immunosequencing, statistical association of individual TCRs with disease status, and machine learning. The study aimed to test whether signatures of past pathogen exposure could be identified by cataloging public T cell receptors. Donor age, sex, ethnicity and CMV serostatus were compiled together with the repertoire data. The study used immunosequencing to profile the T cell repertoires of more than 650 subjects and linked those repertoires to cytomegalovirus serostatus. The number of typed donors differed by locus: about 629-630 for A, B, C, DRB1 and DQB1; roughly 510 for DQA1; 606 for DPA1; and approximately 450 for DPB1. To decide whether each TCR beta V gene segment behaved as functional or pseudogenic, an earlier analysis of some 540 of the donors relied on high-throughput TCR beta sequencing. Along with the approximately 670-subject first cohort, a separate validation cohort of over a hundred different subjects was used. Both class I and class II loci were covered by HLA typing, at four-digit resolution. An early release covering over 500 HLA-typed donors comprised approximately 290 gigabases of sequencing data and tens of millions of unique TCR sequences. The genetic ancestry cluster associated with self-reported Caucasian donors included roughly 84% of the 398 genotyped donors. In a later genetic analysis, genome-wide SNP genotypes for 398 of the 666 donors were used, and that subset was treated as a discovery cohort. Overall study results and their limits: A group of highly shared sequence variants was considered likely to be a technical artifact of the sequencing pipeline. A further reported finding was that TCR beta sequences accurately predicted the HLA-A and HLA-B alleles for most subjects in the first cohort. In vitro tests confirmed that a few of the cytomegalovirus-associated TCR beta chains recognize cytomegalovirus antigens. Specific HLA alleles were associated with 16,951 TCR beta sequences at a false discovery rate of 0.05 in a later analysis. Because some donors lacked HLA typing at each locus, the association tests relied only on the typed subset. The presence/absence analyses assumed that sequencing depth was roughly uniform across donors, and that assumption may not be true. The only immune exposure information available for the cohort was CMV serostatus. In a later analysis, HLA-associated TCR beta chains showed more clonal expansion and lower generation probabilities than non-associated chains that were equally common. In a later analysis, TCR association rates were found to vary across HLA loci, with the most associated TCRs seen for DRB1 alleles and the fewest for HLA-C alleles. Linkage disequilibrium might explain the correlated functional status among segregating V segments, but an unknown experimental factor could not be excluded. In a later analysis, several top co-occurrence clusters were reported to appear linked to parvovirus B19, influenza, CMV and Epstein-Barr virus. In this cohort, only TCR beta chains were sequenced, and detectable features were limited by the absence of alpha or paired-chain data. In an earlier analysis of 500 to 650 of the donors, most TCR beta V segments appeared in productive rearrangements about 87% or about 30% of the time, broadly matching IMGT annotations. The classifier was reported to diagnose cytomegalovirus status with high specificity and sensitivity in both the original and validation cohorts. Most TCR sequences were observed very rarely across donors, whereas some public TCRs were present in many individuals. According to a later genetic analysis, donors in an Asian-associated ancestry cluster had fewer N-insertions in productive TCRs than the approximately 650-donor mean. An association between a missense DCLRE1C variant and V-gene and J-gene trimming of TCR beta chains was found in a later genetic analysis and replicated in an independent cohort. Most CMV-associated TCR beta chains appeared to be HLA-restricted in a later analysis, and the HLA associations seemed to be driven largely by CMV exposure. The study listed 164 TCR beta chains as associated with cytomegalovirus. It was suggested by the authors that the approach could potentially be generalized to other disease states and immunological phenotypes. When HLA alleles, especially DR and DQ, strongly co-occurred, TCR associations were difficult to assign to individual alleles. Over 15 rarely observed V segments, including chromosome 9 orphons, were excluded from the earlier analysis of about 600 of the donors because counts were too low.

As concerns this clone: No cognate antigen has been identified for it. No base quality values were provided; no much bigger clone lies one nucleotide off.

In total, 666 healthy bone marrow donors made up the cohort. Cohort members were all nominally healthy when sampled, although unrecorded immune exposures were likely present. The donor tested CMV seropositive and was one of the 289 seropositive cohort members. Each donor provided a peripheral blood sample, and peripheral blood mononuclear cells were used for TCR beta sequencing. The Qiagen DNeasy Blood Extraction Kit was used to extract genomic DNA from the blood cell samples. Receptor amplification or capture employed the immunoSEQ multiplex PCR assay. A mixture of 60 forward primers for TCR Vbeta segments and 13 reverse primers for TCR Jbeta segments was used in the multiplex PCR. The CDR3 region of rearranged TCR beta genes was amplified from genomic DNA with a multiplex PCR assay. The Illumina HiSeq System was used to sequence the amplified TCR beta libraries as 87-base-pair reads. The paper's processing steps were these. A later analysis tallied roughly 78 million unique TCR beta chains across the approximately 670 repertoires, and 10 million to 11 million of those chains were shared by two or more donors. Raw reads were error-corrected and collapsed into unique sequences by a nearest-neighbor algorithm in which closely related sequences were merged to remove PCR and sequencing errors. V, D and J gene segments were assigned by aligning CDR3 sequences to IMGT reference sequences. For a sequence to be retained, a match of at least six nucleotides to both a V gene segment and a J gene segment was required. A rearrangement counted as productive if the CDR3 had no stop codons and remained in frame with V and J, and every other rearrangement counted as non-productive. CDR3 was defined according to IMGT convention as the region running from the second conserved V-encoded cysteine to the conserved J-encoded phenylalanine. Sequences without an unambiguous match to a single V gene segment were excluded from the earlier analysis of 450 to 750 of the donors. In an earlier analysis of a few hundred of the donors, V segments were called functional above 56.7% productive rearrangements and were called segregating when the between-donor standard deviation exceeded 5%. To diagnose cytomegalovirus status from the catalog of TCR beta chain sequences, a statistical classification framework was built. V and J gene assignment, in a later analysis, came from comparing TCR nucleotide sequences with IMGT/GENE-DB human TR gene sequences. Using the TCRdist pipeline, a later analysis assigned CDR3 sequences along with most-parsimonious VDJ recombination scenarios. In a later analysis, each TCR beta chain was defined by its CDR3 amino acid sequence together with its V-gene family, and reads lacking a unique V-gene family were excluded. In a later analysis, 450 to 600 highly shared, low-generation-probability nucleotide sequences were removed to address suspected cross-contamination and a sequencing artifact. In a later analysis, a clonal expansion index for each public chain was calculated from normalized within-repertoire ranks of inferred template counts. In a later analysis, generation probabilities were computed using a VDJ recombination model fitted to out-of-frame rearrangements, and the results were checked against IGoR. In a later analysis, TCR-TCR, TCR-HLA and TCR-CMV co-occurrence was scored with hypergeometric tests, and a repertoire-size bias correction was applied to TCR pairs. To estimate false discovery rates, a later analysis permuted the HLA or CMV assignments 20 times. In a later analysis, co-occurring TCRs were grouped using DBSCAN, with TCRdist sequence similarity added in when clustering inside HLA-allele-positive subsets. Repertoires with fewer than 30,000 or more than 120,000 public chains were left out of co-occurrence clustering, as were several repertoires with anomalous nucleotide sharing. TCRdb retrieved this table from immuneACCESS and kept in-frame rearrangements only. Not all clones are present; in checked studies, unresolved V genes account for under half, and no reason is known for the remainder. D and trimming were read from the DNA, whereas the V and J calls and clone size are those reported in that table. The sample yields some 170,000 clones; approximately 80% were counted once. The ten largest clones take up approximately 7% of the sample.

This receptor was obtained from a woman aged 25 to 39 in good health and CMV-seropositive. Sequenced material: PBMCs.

The nucleotide sequence reads as follows: TGTGCCAGCAGTAGGGACAGGGCGAACACCGGGGAGCTGTTTTTT. Translated, this is CASSRDRANTGELFF. The sequence joins TRBV2 to TRBJ2-2, and 9 junctional nucleotides match TRBD1. Unmatched junction bases come to 1, with V trimmed by 5 bases and J by 0 bases. From a lookup of the germline V gene, CDR1 and CDR2 are SNHLY and FYNNEI. From the cysteine through the phenylalanine, the CDR3 covers 15 amino acids. Kept here is only the CDR3 DNA, which spans 45 bases and is read in frame from base 1.